These T cell receptor beta chains were read from a single sample in a study of regulatory T cells in long-lasting Graves disease. TCRdb re-analysed the multiplex PCR reads in MiXCR, keeping a single row per CDR3 protein. Altogether about 460,000 distinct CDR3 sequences are present, around 15% being singletons, with the ten largest covering approximately 17%. This same sample was also part of a study on T cells in Graves' hyperthyroidism and ophthalmopathy.

The sequencing used peripheral blood mononuclear cells (PBMCs), collected at new diagnosis, from a patient treated with antithyroid drugs. These receptor sequences come from a woman in her 50s with Graves disease. Each CDR3 is given with its conserved first and last residue. A D gene is named only where the DNA matches it firmly. Size tells how often a clone was seen (once, few, many) or the class of an expanded clone, and some rows leave it out.

>.|TRBV18|TRBJ2-7|.
TGTGCCAGCTCACCAAGAGTAGGGGAGGACGAGCAGTACTTC
CASSPRVGEDEQYF
>many|TRBV7-9|TRBJ2-1|TRBD1
TGTGCCAGCAGCTCGCGGACAGGCCCTTCGGAGCAGTTCTTC
CASSSRTGPSEQFF
>.|TRBV12-3/TRBV12-4|TRBJ2-3|.
TGTGCCAGCAGTTTATTAGGACCAAGCACAGATACGCAGTATTTT
CASSLLGPSTDTQYF
>many|TRBV11-2|TRBJ1-1|TRBD1
TGTGCCAGCAGCGAGACAGGGGGTCGGGCTGAAGCTTTCTTT
CASSETGGRAEAFF
>many|TRBV11-2|TRBJ2-1|TRBD2
TGTGCCAGCAGCTTAGGACTAGCGGGAGTGGGCAATGAGCAGTTCTTC
CASSLGLAGVGNEQFF
>many|TRBV28|TRBJ2-7|.
TGTGCCAGCAGTTGGGGTTACGAGCAGTACTTC
CASSWGYEQYF
>many|TRBV7-8|TRBJ2-1|.
TGTGCCAGCAGCAGCATCAGTAGATTGTACAATGAGCAGTTCTTC
CASSSISRLYNEQFF
>.|TRBV5-1|TRBJ1-3|.
TGCGCCAGCAGCGACGGGGACACTTCTGGAAACACCATATATTTT
CASSDGDTSGNTIYF
>many|TRBV6-8|TRBJ1-5|.
TGTGCCAGCAGTTATGGCGGTTACAATAGCAATCAGCCCCAGCATTTT
CASSYGGYNSNQPQHF
>many|TRBV7-9|TRBJ2-7|.
TGTGCCAGCAGCTTCCCGGACAGATCCTACGAGCAGTACTTC
CASSFPDRSYEQYF
>few|TRBV13|TRBJ1-4|TRBD1
TGTGCCAGCAGCTTTGGGGACAGGGGTAATGAAAAACTGTTTTTT
CASSFGDRGNEKLFF